This TCR beta chain was identified during a study of T cells expressing NK-cell markers. The overall study: Sorted CD3+CD56+NKG2C+, CD3+CD56+NKG2C- and CD3+CD56-NKG2C+ T cells provided the TCR beta repertoires.

From the 5' RACE reads, TCRdb lists one entry per CDR3 protein and no DNA. This repertoire includes roughly 170,000 distinct CDR3 sequences. As for this clonotype: The antigen is undetermined.

Study-level points and caveats: Whether the expanded NKG2C+ T cell clones recognized HCMV remained unclear. Of the CD8+ T cells in about 6 donors, about 1.0-7.0% belonged to dominant NKG2C+ clonotypes.

Per germline, CDR1 DFQATT and CDR2 SNEGSKA (reference sequence). This CDR3 spans 16 amino acids. The receptor's source is a woman between 18 and 70 years old in good health. The V and J genes are TRBV20-1 and TRBJ1-3; there is no DNA to check the TCRdb D call of TRBD1. Sequenced sample: blood T cells: a sorted CD56 or NKG2C T cell subset, CD4+ or CD8+ T cells, or bulk PBMC T cells (not recorded which). The CDR3 reads CSARAGGSSSGNTIYF.